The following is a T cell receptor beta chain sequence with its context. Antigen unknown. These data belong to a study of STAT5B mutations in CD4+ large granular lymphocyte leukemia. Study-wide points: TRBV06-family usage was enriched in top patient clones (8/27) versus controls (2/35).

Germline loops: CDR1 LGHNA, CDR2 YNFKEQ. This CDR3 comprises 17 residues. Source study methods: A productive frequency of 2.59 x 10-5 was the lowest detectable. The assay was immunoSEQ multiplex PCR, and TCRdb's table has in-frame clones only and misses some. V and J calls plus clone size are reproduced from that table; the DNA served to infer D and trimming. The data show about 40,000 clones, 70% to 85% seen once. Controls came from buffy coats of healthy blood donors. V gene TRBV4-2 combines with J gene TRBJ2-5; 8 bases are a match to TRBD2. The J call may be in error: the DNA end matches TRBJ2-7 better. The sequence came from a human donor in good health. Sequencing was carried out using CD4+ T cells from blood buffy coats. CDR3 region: CASSQEVGRGGSYEQYF. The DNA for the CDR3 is TGTGCCAGCAGCCAAGAAGTGGGACGGGGGGGCTCCTACGAGCAGTACTTC.